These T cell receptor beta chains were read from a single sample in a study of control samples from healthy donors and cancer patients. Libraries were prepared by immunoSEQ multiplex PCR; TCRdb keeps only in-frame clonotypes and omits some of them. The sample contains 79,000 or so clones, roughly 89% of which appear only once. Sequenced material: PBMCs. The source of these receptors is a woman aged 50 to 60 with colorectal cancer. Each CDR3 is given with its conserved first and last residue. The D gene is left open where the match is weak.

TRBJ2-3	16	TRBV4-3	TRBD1	CASSQAQGAATDTQYF	TGCGCCAGCAGCCAAGCGCAGGGGGCCGCCACAGATACGCAGTATTTT
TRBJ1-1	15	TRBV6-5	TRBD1	CASSFSGQRRTEAFF	TGTGCCAGCAGTTTTTCGGGACAGAGAAGGACTGAAGCTTTCTTT
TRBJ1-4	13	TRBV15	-	CATKQGRGEKLFF	TGTGCCACCAAACAGGGCAGGGGTGAAAAACTGTTTTTT
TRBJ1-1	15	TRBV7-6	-	CASSRGRGTTTEAFF	TGTGCCAGCAGCCGAGGGCGGGGGACTACCACTGAAGCTTTCTTT
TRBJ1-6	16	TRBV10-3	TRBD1	CAISEARQGLGSPLHF	TGTGCCATCAGTGAGGCGCGACAGGGCCTGGGTTCACCCCTCCACTTT
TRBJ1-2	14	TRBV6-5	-	CASSYGQENYGYTF	TGTGCCAGCAGTTATGGGCAGGAGAACTATGGCTACACCTTC
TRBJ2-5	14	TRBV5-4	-	CASSFGRGEETQYF	TGTGCCAGCAGCTTCGGCAGGGGCGAAGAGACCCAGTACTTC
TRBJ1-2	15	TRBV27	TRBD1	CASTLTGGSNYGYTF	TGTGCCAGCACCCTCACAGGGGGCTCTAACTATGGCTACACCTTC
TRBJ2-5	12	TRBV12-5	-	CASGISEETQYF	TGTGCTAGTGGTATCTCAGAGGAGACCCAGTACTTC
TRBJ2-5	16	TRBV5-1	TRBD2	CASSLGASGERETQYF	TGCGCCAGCAGCTTGGGGGCTAGCGGGGAGAGAGAGACCCAGTACTTC
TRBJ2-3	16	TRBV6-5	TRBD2	CASSYAASGSTDTQYF	TGTGCCAGCAGTTACGCGGCTAGCGGGAGCACAGATACGCAGTATTTT
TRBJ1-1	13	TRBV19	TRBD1	CASSIVTGDEAFF	TGTGCCAGTAGTATAGTGACAGGGGATGAAGCTTTCTTT